The following is a T cell receptor (beta chain) sequence with its context. These data belong to a study of control samples from healthy donors and cancer patients. The method was immunoSEQ multiplex PCR; TCRdb's version includes in-frame clones alone and lacks a portion of them. The sample comprises 85,000 to 95,000 clones, around 89% of which are singletons, and over 13% rests with the top ten. The CDR3 is 13 amino acids. The germline V and J ends were trimmed by 3 bases and 10 bases, with 14 bases remaining between them. Germline CDR1 reads SGDLS; CDR2 reads YYNGEE. The chain couples TRBV9 to TRBJ2-1; maybe TRBD2 (6 bases). The clonotype was recovered from a woman aged 70 to 79 in good health. The sample comprised blood. The chain's CDR3 is CASSASREEEQFF. The CDR3 DNA reads TGTGCCAGCAGCGCCTCCAGGGAGGAGGAGCAGTTCTTC.